Each of the 8 T cell receptor beta chains below was sequenced from the same sample in a study of shared clonotypes between healthy human individuals. Using immunoSEQ multiplex PCR, the repertoire was profiled, and TCRdb retains in-frame clones only, with some absent. The top ten clones hold less than 15% of a sample with about 470,000 clones, roughly three quarters of them seen once. The sequenced sample consisted of PBMCs. These receptors all stem from a woman in her thirties or forties in good health. Some clones in this sample may be carry-over from other donors' samples.

The chain combines TRBV7-9 with TRBJ1-5, with D tentatively TRBD1 (5 bases). From germline, CDR1 is SEHNR and CDR2 FQNEAQ (reference sequence). V was clipped by 8 bases and J by 6 bases, with 11 bases between them. This CDR3 spans 12 amino acids. CDR3 DNA sequence: TGTGCCAGCTCAGACGGGGGTCAGCCCCAGCATTTT. Translated: CASSDGGQPQHF.

The chain uses TRBV5-1 and TRBJ1-1; no clear D. Per the germline V gene, CDR1 is SGHRS and CDR2 is YFSETQ. V was clipped by 2 bases and J by 1 base, with 9 bases between them. The CDR3 sequence is 14 residues long. CDR3 loop: CASSLIAPNTEAFF. CDR3 nucleotide sequence: TGCGCCAGCAGCTTAATAGCTCCGAACACTGAAGCTTTCTTT.

The V call is TRBV10-3, the J call TRBJ1-3, with D unresolved. V dropped 6 bases and J dropped 0 bases, with 9 bases sitting between them. Germline-derived CDR1 and CDR2 are ENHRY and SYGVKD. The CDR3 contains 14 residues. CDR3 nucleotides: TGTGCCATCAGGCCGGATTACTCTGGAAACACCATATATTTT. This translates into CAIRPDYSGNTIYF.

V and J are TRBV13 and TRBJ2-3; a weak D match, TRBD2 (5 bases). This CDR3 region has 14 residues. Germline V lookup: CDR1 PRHDT, CDR2 FYEKMQ (reference sequence). V lost 1 base to trimming and J lost 5 bases, with 10 bases between them. The CDR3 loop is CASSLVTSGDTQYF. The CDR3 DNA sequence: TGTGCCAGCAGCTTAGTGACCAGCGGAGATACGCAGTATTTT.

The rearrangement uses TRBV15 and TRBJ1-2; D is undetermined. The CDR3 contains 13 residues. The germline CDR1 and CDR2 sequences are LNHNV and YYDKDF (reference sequence). V lost 3 bases and J 1 base, leaving 6 bases between the germline ends. The CDR3 nucleotides read TGTGCCACCAGCAGGGGGAGTAACTATGGCTACACCTTC. It is translated as CATSRGSNYGYTF. Full variable domain (remainder filled in from reference TRBV15 and TRBJ1-2): DAMVIQNPRYQVTQFGKPVTLSCSQTLNHNVMYWYQQKSSQAPKLLFHYYDKDFNNEADTPDNFQSRRPNTSFCFLDIRSPGLGDTAMYLCATSRGSNYGYTFGSGTRLTVV.

Concerning this clone: This sequence is one base from a far larger clone and is likely a read error. The chain employs TRBV5-6 and TRBJ1-5; possibly TRBD1 for D (5 bases). V lost 0 bases and J 5 bases, leaving 12 bases between the germline ends. CDR1 SGHDT and CDR2 YYEEEE come from the germline V gene. The CDR3 is made up of 15 amino acids. The CDR3 here is CASSLAERGDQPQHF. CDR3 DNA: TGTGCCAGCAGCTTGGCGGAAAGAGGGGATCAGCCCCAGCATTTT. Variable domain in full (rest from reference TRBV5-6 and TRBJ1-5): DAGVTQSPTHLIKTRGQQVTLRCSPKSGHDTVSWYQQALGQGPQFIFQYYEEEERQRGNFPDRFSGHQFPNYSSELNVNALLLGDSALYLCASSLAERGDQPQHFGDGTRLSIL.

The chain employs TRBV2 and TRBJ2-7; TRBD1 matches at 9 bases. This CDR3 spans 16 amino acids. The germline V gene has CDR1 SNHLY and CDR2 FYNNEI. Trimming took 2 bases from V and 7 from J; bases not matched to a gene: 12. CDR3 nucleotides: TGTGCCAGCAGTGAATTAGTTGGACAGGGGTTAGAGGAGCAGTACTTC. The encoded protein is CASSELVGQGLEEQYF.

The rearrangement uses TRBV6-1 and TRBJ2-7; D may be TRBD2 (6 bases). Germline V gives CDR1 MNHNS, CDR2 SASEGT. V lost 5 bases, J lost 3 bases, and 14 bases lay in between. This CDR3 is 14 amino acids long. CDR3 protein: CASSRGRGSYEQYF. DNA for the CDR3: TGTGCCAGCAGTAGAGGACGGGGGAGCTACGAGCAGTACTTC.